The 3 T cell receptor beta chains below come from one sample, sequenced in a study of Ad26.COV2.S vaccination and SARS-CoV-2 variants (dated by TCRdb to the early 2020s). The time point label here, explained by the study, means: individuals recovered from natural SARS-CoV-2 infection. Library creation used the immunoSEQ multiplex PCR assay. TCRdb limited this immuneACCESS table to in-frame rearrangements with V and J called. A share of clones is missing; checked studies link under half to unresolved V genes, and the rest is unexplained. In this sample the table shows roughly 180,000 clones, around nine tenths of which occur a single time. Over 4.5% of the sample is in the top ten clones. The input for sequencing was peripheral blood, taken after recovery from COVID-19. These receptors all come from a human donor who had recovered from COVID-19.

The V gene is TRBV27, the J gene TRBJ1-3; 7 bases line up with TRBD1. The CDR3 covers 13 residues. The germline CDR1 and CDR2 sequences are MNHEY and SMNVEV (reference sequence). J gave up 4 bases and V 8 bases, and 5 bases lay outside the gene matches. The CDR3 coding sequence is TGTGCCAGCGGACAGGTGGGGGGAAACACCATATATTTT. Protein product: CASGQVGGNTIYF.

The rearrangement links TRBV9 to TRBJ1-2; TRBD1 agrees at 10 bases. From germline, CDR1 is SGDLS and CDR2 YYNGEE. The CDR3 length is 14 residues. With 4 bases clipped from V and 7 bases from J, the junction kept 7 bases outside the gene matches. CDR3 in amino acids: CASSLGTGARGYTF. CDR3 bases: TGTGCCAGCAGCTTAGGGACAGGGGCCCGTGGCTACACCTTC. Full variable domain (outside the CDR3, taken from reference TRBV9 and TRBJ1-2): DSGVTQTPKHLITATGQRVTLRCSPRSGDLSVYWYQQSLDQGLQFLIQYYNGEERAKGNILERFSAQQFPDLHSELNLSSLELGDSALYFCASSLGTGARGYTFGSGTRLTVV.

This clone was seen more than once but under ten times. The chain is built from TRBV9 and TRBJ1-1; TRBD1 might be the D (6 bases). The CDR3 consists of 16 residues. CDR1 and CDR2 from the germline V gene are SGDLS and YYNGEE. With 4 bases removed from V and 2 bases from J, the gap between germline ends came to 18 bases. The CDR3 loop is CASSSEGGFLNTEAFF. In DNA form, the CDR3 reads TGTGCCAGCAGCTCCGAGGGGGGCTTTCTAAACACTGAAGCTTTCTTT.